Below, one T cell receptor beta chain is given with its context. This sample stems from a study of blood T cell repertoires in COVID-19. Sequencing was performed with immunoSEQ multiplex PCR; in TCRdb, only in-frame clones are kept and a portion is missing. In the table there are about 190,000 clones, more than 75% of which are singletons. This CDR3 region has 15 residues. Trimming removed 5 bases from V and 9 bases from J; junction bases left unmatched: 8. The V gene's germline CDR1 is LGHDT and CDR2 YNNKEL (reference sequence). The clonotype originates from a human donor in a cohort sampled during active COVID-19. The sample comprised peripheral blood. This chain joins TRBV3-1 (or the pseudogene TRBV3-2) and TRBJ2-1; 12 bases map to TRBD2. The CDR3 spells CASSAPSGGAFEQFF. CDR3 nucleotides: TGTGCCAGCAGCGCCCCTAGCGGGGGGGCTTTTGAGCAGTTCTTC.